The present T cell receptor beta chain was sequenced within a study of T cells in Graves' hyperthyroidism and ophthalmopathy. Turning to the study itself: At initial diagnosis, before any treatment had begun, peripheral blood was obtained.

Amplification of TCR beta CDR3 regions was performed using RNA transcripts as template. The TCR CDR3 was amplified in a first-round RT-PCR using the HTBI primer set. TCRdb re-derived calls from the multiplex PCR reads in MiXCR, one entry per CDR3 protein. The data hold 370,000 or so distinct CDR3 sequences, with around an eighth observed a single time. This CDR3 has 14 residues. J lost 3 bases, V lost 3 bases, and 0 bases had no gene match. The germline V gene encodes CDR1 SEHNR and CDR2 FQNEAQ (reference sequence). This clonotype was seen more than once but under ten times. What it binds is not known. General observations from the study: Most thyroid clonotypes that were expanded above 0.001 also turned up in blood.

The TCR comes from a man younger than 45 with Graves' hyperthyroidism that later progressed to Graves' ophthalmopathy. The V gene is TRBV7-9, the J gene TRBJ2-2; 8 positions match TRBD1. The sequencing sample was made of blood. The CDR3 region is CASSLGQDTGELFF. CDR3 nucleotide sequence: TGTGCCAGCAGCTTGGGACAGGACACCGGGGAGCTGTTTTTT.